A selection of T cell receptor beta chains follows, all from one sample in a study of T cell repertoires in cytomegalovirus infection. Each CDR3 protein is one row after TCRdb ran MiXCR on the reads. The data contain 650,000 to 900,000 distinct CDR3 sequences, approximately 32% of them seen just once; the ten biggest clones take up about 12%. No antigens are known for them. The specimen comprised cultured CD8+ T cells from PBMCs, sampled from culture after CMV antigen stimulation. The source of these receptors is a human donor in good health (CMV status not recorded). Some clones in this sample may be carry-over from other donors' samples. The CDR3 runs from the conserved cysteine through the conserved F or W. Each record gives: J gene, CDR3 length, clone size, V gene, D gene, CDR3 DNA, CDR3 protein. The D gene is left open where the match is weak. Rows may omit the clone size; those that give it use once, few, many or a size class.

>TRBJ1-2|13|many|TRBV3-1|TRBD1
TGTGCCAACACAGGGGGAAAGGGATATGGCTACACCTTC
CANTGGKGYGYTF
>TRBJ1-1|17|.|TRBV7-9|TRBD1
TGTGCCAGCAGCTCCGGGACAGGGAGGTACGTAGGCACTGAAGCTTTCTTT
CASSSGTGRYVGTEAFF
>TRBJ1-2|15|few|TRBV5-8|.
TGTGCCAGCAGCTTAGGCTACGACATCGACTATGGCTACACCTTC
CASSLGYDIDYGYTF
>TRBJ2-3|16|few|TRBV7-9|.
TGTGCCAGCAGCTCAGATGGCGGCCCTTTTACTCATACGCAGTATTTT
CASSSDGGPFTHTQYF
>TRBJ2-5|18|.|TRBV10-3|TRBD2
TGTGCCATCAGTGTTCGCCTAGCGGGGGGGCTCGACCAAGAGACCCAGTACTTC
CAISVRLAGGLDQETQYF
>TRBJ2-5|15|many|TRBV11-2|.
TGTGCCAGCAGCTTAGCAACGAGAAGCCAAGAGACCCAGTACTTC
CASSLATRSQETQYF
>TRBJ1-5|14|many|TRBV7-6|.
TGTGCCAGCAGCTTAGAGGCAGGAAATCAGCCCCAGCATTTT
CASSLEAGNQPQHF
>TRBJ2-7|15|.|TRBV10-2|TRBD2
TGCGCCAGCAGTGAAAGAGGCGGGGGGGTCCGCGAGCAGTACTTC
CASSERGGGVREQYF
>TRBJ2-1|16|.|TRBV6-1|TRBD2
TGTGCCAGCAGTGAAGCACGTCTAGCGGTTTACAATGAGCAGTTCTTC
CASSEARLAVYNEQFF
>TRBJ1-2|12|.|TRBV10-3|.
TGTGCCATCAAGGTTGAGTACTATGGCTACACCTTC
CAIKVEYYGYTF
>TRBJ2-5|16|.|TRBV24-1|.
TGTGCCACCAGTGAATTTCCCATGCCGAACCAAGAGACCCAGTACTTC
CATSEFPMPNQETQYF
>TRBJ1-4|15|few|TRBV7-9|.
TGTGCCAGCAGCTTATCATATCAGGGTAGCGAAAAACTGTTTTTT
CASSLSYQGSEKLFF
>TRBJ1-1|13|few|TRBV7-9|.
TGTGCCAGCAGCTCGGACCCTTTGACTGAAGCTTTCTTT
CASSSDPLTEAFF
>TRBJ2-7|13|.|TRBV27|.
TGTGCCAGCAGTCCGGCGGTGAACTACGAGCAGTACTTC
CASSPAVNYEQYF
>TRBJ2-2|13|.|TRBV6-8|.
TGTGCCAGCAGTTACAGGGACGGCGGGGAGCTGTTTTTT
CASSYRDGGELFF
>TRBJ1-1|13|.|TRBV19|.
TGTGCCAGTAGTCCCAGGGCGCGCACTGAAGCTTTCTTT
CASSPRARTEAFF
>TRBJ1-1|18|few|TRBV6-4|TRBD1
TGTGCCAGCAGTGTACTGAGTAGGGGGCTGGCGATGAACACTGAAGCTTTCTTT
CASSVLSRGLAMNTEAFF
>TRBJ1-2|13|few|TRBV7-9|.
TGTGCCAGCAGTCCCGGGATGGACTATGGCTACACCTTC
CASSPGMDYGYTF
>TRBJ2-1|16|.|TRBV4-1|TRBD2
TGCGCCAGCAGCCTTTTCGGACTAGCGGGGGATAGTGAGCAGTTCTTC
CASSLFGLAGDSEQFF
>TRBJ1-1|14|.|TRBV4-1|.
TGCGCCAGCAGCCCGCGACAGTGGGGGACTGAAGCTTTCTTT
CASSPRQWGTEAFF
>TRBJ2-2|14|.|TRBV7-2|.
TGTGCCAGCAGCTTAGACCCGGCGGCCGGGGAGCTGTTTTTT
CASSLDPAAGELFF
>TRBJ2-5|16|many|TRBV7-2|.
TGTGCCAGCAGCTTTGGGGGAACTAGCCCGGTGGAGACCCAGTACTTC
CASSFGGTSPVETQYF
>TRBJ1-2|14|few|TRBV27|.
TGTGCCAGCAGTTTATCATCCGGCGACTATGGCTACACCTTC
CASSLSSGDYGYTF
>TRBJ1-2|14|few|TRBV19|TRBD1
TGTGCCGGATCGCCAGGGGGTTGGAACTATGGCTACACCTTC
CAGSPGGWNYGYTF
>TRBJ2-1|16|once|TRBV7-9|.
TGTGCCAGCAGCTTAGGATCCCAGCGGCCCTACAATGAGCAGTTCTTC
CASSLGSQRPYNEQFF
>TRBJ2-7|15|.|TRBV7-2|TRBD2
TGTGCCAGCAGCTTCCTAGCGGGGGCCACCTACGAGCAGTACTTC
CASSFLAGATYEQYF
>TRBJ1-2|15|.|TRBV9|.
TGTGCCAGCACCTCCTCGTCCGGCGCCGTACTTGGCTACACCTTC
CASTSSSGAVLGYTF
>TRBJ1-6|15|many|TRBV12-3/TRBV12-4|.
TGTGCCAGCAGTTACCGGTGGGCAGGGAATTCACCCCTCCACTTT
CASSYRWAGNSPLHF
>TRBJ2-1|16|few|TRBV4-3|.
TGCGCCAGCAGCCAAGATCGGGCAGGGCCCTACAATGAGCAGTTCTTC
CASSQDRAGPYNEQFF
>TRBJ2-2|16|.|TRBV5-1|TRBD2
TGCGCCAGCAGCTTGTCAGGCGGGGGTATCACCGGGGAGCTGTTTTTT
CASSLSGGGITGELFF
>TRBJ2-5|12|.|TRBV6-2/TRBV6-3|.
TGTGCCAGCATGCGGCTAGGAGAGACCCAGTACTTC
CASMRLGETQYF
>TRBJ2-7|15|.|TRBV5-1|TRBD1
TGCGCCAGCAGCTTGGTTTTAGGGGGCCTCTACGAGCAGTACTTC
CASSLVLGGLYEQYF
>TRBJ2-2|12|few|TRBV15|.
TGTGCCACCAGCCCACCCCCCGGGGAGCTGTTTTTT
CATSPPPGELFF
>TRBJ2-1|19|.|TRBV11-2|.
TGTGCCAGCAGCTTAGTAGCCATGGACCCTGAGGGGACCTACAATGAGCAGTTCTTC
CASSLVAMDPEGTYNEQFF
>TRBJ2-2|14|.|TRBV7-8|TRBD1
TGTGCCACGAGGACAGGGGGCGGCACCGGGGAGCTGTTTTTT
CATRTGGGTGELFF
>TRBJ2-4|19|.|TRBV7-6|TRBD1
TGTGCCAGCAGTTATCCCCCCGGGACAGGGGGAGTAGCCAAAAACATTCAGTACTTC
CASSYPPGTGGVAKNIQYF
>TRBJ2-2|15|.|TRBV11-2|.
TGCGCCAGCAGCCATACTAGGGGAACCTCCGGGGAGCTGTTTTTT
CASSHTRGTSGELFF
>TRBJ1-1|14|.|TRBV27|.
TGTGCCAGCAGTTCCCTGGGGGGGATCACTGAAGCTTTCTTT
CASSSLGGITEAFF
>TRBJ1-4|18|once|TRBV28|.
TGTGCCAGCAGCTTTGGGATACGGGGCCCTACAACTAATGAAAAACTGTTTTTT
CASSFGIRGPTTNEKLFF
>TRBJ2-3|14|.|TRBV10-3|.
TGTGCCATCAGTGGTGAGGCGGGGACAGATACGCAGTATTTT
CAISGEAGTDTQYF
>TRBJ1-2|16|many|TRBV5-1|.
TGCGCCAGCAGCTTGGGTGCATCGAACTCTAACTATGGCTACACCTTC
CASSLGASNSNYGYTF
>TRBJ2-1|13|.|TRBV28|.
TGTGCCAGCACCGAGAGGGGGTACAATGAGCAGTTCTTC
CASTERGYNEQFF
>TRBJ1-5|15|.|TRBV27|.
TGTGCCAGCAGTTTCGGTCCCCCCGGCAATCAGCCCCAGCATTTT
CASSFGPPGNQPQHF
>TRBJ2-1|16|.|TRBV9|TRBD2
TGTGCCAGCAGCGTAGGAGCGGGGGCTTCCTACAATGAGCAGTTCTTC
CASSVGAGASYNEQFF
>TRBJ1-5|17|.|TRBV7-6|TRBD1
TGTGCCAGCAGCTTAGGCGGGACAGGGGTTAACAATCAGCCCCAGCATTTT
CASSLGGTGVNNQPQHF
>TRBJ2-1|18|once|TRBV12-3/TRBV12-4|TRBD2
TGTGCCAGCAGTTTTTGGGCTGGGGTCAGCGGGGGGGACAATGAGCAGTTCTTC
CASSFWAGVSGGDNEQFF
>TRBJ1-3|11|.|TRBV7-3|.
TGTGCCAGCACCAACGAAAACACCATATATTTT
CASTNENTIYF
>TRBJ1-5|13|few|TRBV7-6|.
TGTGCCAGCAGTGGGGCGGATAATACGCCCCAGCATTTT
CASSGADNTPQHF